This T cell receptor beta chain was identified during a study of blood T cell repertoires in COVID-19. On the study more broadly: The study drew acute and convalescent COVID-19 samples from the United States, Italy and Spain. From T cells, B-cell-depleted T cells, or PBMCs came the material, which was cDNA or gDNA.

As handled by the study authors: Scientists estimated how many nucleated cells there were by amplifying reference gene primers. Profiling relied on immunoSEQ multiplex PCR, and the TCRdb table lists in-frame clones only, not all of them. V and J calls and clone size are copied from that table; D and trimming were computed from the DNA. The sample yields about 330,000 clones, roughly 90% seen once. The CDR3 extends over 15 amino acids. V dropped 0 bases and J dropped 1 base, with 9 bases sitting between them. Per germline, CDR1 LGHNA and CDR2 YSLEER. This sequence originates from a young man who had recovered from COVID-19. The chain carries TRBV4-3 and TRBJ1-2; D not certain. Sequenced sample: peripheral blood. This CDR3 is CASSQDRRGNYGYTF. For the CDR3, the DNA is TGCGCCAGCAGCCAAGACCGGCGGGGTAACTATGGCTACACCTTC.